Below are 32 T cell receptor beta chains sequenced from a single sample in a study of blood T cell repertoires in COVID-19 (dated by TCRdb to about 2020). The method behind the library was the immunoSEQ multiplex PCR assay. Held by TCRdb, this immuneACCESS table contains in-frame sequences only and omits some clones. Under half of the omission traces to an unresolved V gene where checked; the cause of the rest is unknown. For this sample the table gives about 230,000 clones, of which more than 70% were detected only once. 2.5% of the sample belongs to the ten largest clones. The sequenced material came from PBMCs or T cells enriched from blood (not recorded which). All receptors come from a woman in her thirties or forties with acute COVID-19.

The chain couples TRBV11-2 to TRBJ2-5; D not certain. Germline values: CDR1 SGHAT, CDR2 FQNNGV. Trimming shortened V by 5 bases and J by 4 bases, and 5 bases separated the two germline ends. CDR3 length: 11 residues. The CDR3 sequence: CASSAIETQYF. The CDR3 nucleotides read TGTGCCAGCAGCGCGATAGAGACCCAGTACTTC.

The chain has TRBV6-5 and TRBJ1-6, with D perhaps matching TRBD1 (5 bases). Germline CDR1 reads MNHEY; CDR2 reads SVGAGI. The CDR3 consists of 14 residues. With 8 bases removed from V and 5 bases from J, the gap between germline ends came to 13 bases. CDR3 loop: CASWGERDNSPLHF. The DNA for the CDR3 is TGTGCCAGCTGGGGGGAACGGGATAATTCACCCCTCCACTTT.

CDR3 nucleotides: TGTGCCAGCTCACGTTCGGGAACTAATGAAAAACTGTTTTTT. This translates into CASSRSGTNEKLFF. V and J are TRBV18 and TRBJ1-4; D gene unclear. CDR1 KGHSH and CDR2 LQKENI come from the germline V gene. Trimming cost V 4 bases and J 1 base, with 7 bases left between them. The CDR3 covers 14 residues.

This clone was picked up one time. This chain uses TRBV30 with TRBJ2-5; a weak D match, TRBD2 (6 bases). V was pared by 2 bases and J by 5 bases, with 21 bases between. The CDR3 runs 16 residues. Germline CDR1 GTSNPN, CDR2 SVGIG (reference sequence). In DNA, the CDR3 is TGTGCCTGGAGTCGAATGGACGGCGGGGTTGGGGAGACCCAGTACTTC. Protein sequence: CAWSRMDGGVGETQYF.

This clone was seen only once. The V call is TRBV28, the J call TRBJ2-1, with a weak D call TRBD2 (6 bases). The CDR3 runs to 12 residues. Germline V gives CDR1 MDHEN, CDR2 SYDVKM. V was trimmed by 5 bases and J by 10 bases, leaving 12 bases between them. The CDR3 DNA follows: TGTGCCAGCAGTCCCGGGAGAGTAGAGCAGTTCTTC. Its protein is CASSPGRVEQFF.

This rearrangement joins TRBV3-1 (or the pseudogene TRBV3-2) to TRBJ2-4; D might be TRBD1 (6 bases). The CDR3 is made up of 14 amino acids. Germline loops: CDR1 LGHDT, CDR2 YNNKEL (reference sequence). The germline V and J ends were trimmed by 4 bases and 8 bases, with 15 bases remaining between them. The CDR3 nucleotides are TGTGCCAGCAGCCCCCCGAACAGGGATGACATTCAGTACTTC. Its translation: CASSPPNRDDIQYF.

A few counts support this clone. The CDR3 region has the DNA TGTGCCAGCCGGGGGTCCTACACTGAAGCTTTCTTT. It is translated as CASRGSYTEAFF. V usage is TRBV12-3 or TRBV12-4 and J usage is TRBJ1-1; D is perhaps TRBD1 (5 bases). V was shortened by 8 bases and J by 3 bases, with 10 bases between the two germline ends. The CDR3 spans 12 residues.

The V and J genes are TRBV4-3 and TRBJ1-6, with 7 bases that match TRBD1. CDR1 is LGHNA and CDR2 is YSLEER in the germline V gene. This CDR3 has 15 amino acids. The junction had 3 bases not matched to a gene; V was cut back by 1 base and J by 6 bases. In nucleotides, the CDR3 is TGCGCCAGCAGCCAAGGCAGGGGGACTAATTCACCCCTCCACTTT. Translation gives CASSQGRGTNSPLHF.

The chain carries TRBV18 and TRBJ2-3, with a possible D match to TRBD1 (6 bases). Germline V gives CDR1 KGHSH, CDR2 LQKENI. The CDR3 is 16 amino acids. The V and J ends lost 2 bases and 0 bases respectively, with 12 bases between them. The CDR3 DNA sequence: TGTGCCAGCTCACCATTGGACAGTCTTAGCACAGATACGCAGTATTTT. Translated, it gives CASSPLDSLSTDTQYF.

The chain combines TRBV5-1 with TRBJ2-1; TRBD1 aligns across 7 bases. The CDR3 is 15 residues long. The germline CDR1 and CDR2 sequences are SGHRS and YFSETQ. The V and J ends lost 1 base and 2 bases, in that order; junction bases with no gene match: 3. CDR3 in DNA: TGCGCCAGCAGCTTGATGACAGGGACCTACAATGAGCAGTTCTTC. It specifies CASSLMTGTYNEQFF.

The chain couples TRBV2 to TRBJ1-5; unclear D gene. CDR3 length: 13 residues. V lost 8 bases and J lost 0, with 8 bases in between. Germline lookup yields CDR1 SNHLY and CDR2 FYNNEI. CDR3 in DNA: TGTGCCAGCCAGACTTATAGCAATCAGCCCCAGCATTTT. This sequence encodes CASQTYSNQPQHF.

The V gene is TRBV3-1 (or the pseudogene TRBV3-2), the J gene TRBJ1-2, with TRBD1 matching over 8 bases. Losses at the gene ends were 4 bases for V and 8 bases for J; bases not matched to a gene: 6. The CDR3 runs to 13 residues. The germline V gene encodes CDR1 LGHDT and CDR2 YNNKEL (reference sequence). CDR3 nucleotides: TGTGCCAGCAGCCGTGGACAGGGACGGGGCTACACCTTC. Encoded protein: CASSRGQGRGYTF.

The J gene is TRBJ2-7, the V gene TRBV7-2, with 10 bases identical to TRBD2. This CDR3 is 14 amino acids long. V dropped 2 bases and J dropped 6; count of bases not matched to a gene: 4. Germline CDR1 SGHTA, CDR2 FQGNSA. CDR3 amino acids: CASSLRLAGAEQYF. The CDR3 bases are TGTGCCAGCAGCTTAAGGCTAGCGGGGGCCGAGCAGTACTTC. The variable domain in full, with the rest retrieved from reference TRBV7-2 and TRBJ2-7, is GAGVSQSPSNKVTEKGKDVELRCDPISGHTALYWYRQSLGQGLEFLIYFQGNSAPDKSGLPSDRFSAERTGGSVSTLTIQRTQQEDSAVYLCASSLRLAGAEQYFGPGTRLTVT.

J is TRBJ1-5 and V is TRBV12-3 or TRBV12-4; 8 bases match TRBD1. The V and J ends lost 7 bases and 5 bases, in that order; junction bases with no gene match: 4. The CDR3 contains 13 residues. The CDR3 nucleotides read TGTGCCAGCACAGGGGGCAGGGATCAGCCCCAGCATTTT. This encodes CASTGGRDQPQHF.

CDR3 protein: CASSFLAGSAPLHEQFF. The CDR3 coding sequence is TGTGCCAGCAGCTTTCTAGCGGGATCCGCCCCCCTTCATGAGCAGTTCTTC. The chain joins TRBV5-8 to TRBJ2-1, with 9 bases fitting TRBD2. The CDR3 loop spans 17 amino acids. CDR1 and CDR2 (germline): SGHTS, YDEGEE. The V gene end was trimmed by 2 bases and the J gene end by 8 bases; junction bases not matched to a gene: 14.

This chain joins TRBV28 and TRBJ2-1; 8 bases agree with TRBD2. V gave up 6 bases and J gave up 4 bases; unmatched junction bases: 20. This CDR3 has 19 amino acids. Germline values: CDR1 MDHEN, CDR2 SYDVKM. Here the CDR3 reads CASSPLGGGPGLGYNEQFF. CDR3 nucleotides: TGTGCCAGCAGCCCTCTGGGGGGGGGTCCGGGACTAGGATACAATGAGCAGTTCTTC.

This clone was observed a single time. The chain employs TRBV21-1 and TRBJ2-5; the table names TRBD2, a call not compared with the DNA. TRBV21-1 is recorded as a pseudogene. The CDR3 is made up of 15 amino acids. CDR3 bases: TGTGCCAGAGCAGGTGGCAGGCAGGGAGGGGAGACCCAGTACTTC. Encoded protein: CARAGGRQGGETQYF.

V gene TRBV6-5 combines with J gene TRBJ1-4; D remains unclear. Germline V CDR1 and CDR2: MNHEY, SVGAGI. The CDR3 has 13 residues. The V end was cut by 7 bases, the J end by 8 bases, with 14 bases between. CDR3 bases: TGTGCCAGCACCCGTAGTTCGCCAGAAAAACTGTTTTTT. Translated: CASTRSSPEKLFF.

The chain carries TRBV12-5 and TRBJ2-1; 9 nucleotides line up with TRBD2. Trimming took 8 bases from V and 0 from J; bases not matched to a gene: 11. CDR1 is LGHNT and CDR2 is FRNRAP in the germline V gene. The CDR3 has 17 residues. In nucleotides, the CDR3 is TGTGCTAGTCGGTATAGCGGGAGAATGAGCTCCTACAATGAGCAGTTCTTC. It codes for CASRYSGRMSSYNEQFF.

V usage is TRBV7-2 and J usage is TRBJ2-1; TRBD1 matches 7 bases. CDR1 is SGHTA and CDR2 is FQGNSA in the germline V gene. The CDR3 spans 14 residues. V shed 5 bases, J shed 7 bases, and the junction held 8 bases outside the gene matches. The CDR3 loop reads CASSPNRGRNEQFF. Written as DNA, the CDR3 is TGTGCCAGCAGCCCAAACAGGGGTAGGAATGAGCAGTTCTTC.

The chain combines TRBV6-2 or TRBV6-3 with TRBJ1-5; 8 nucleotides agree with TRBD1. Germline-derived CDR1 and CDR2 are MNHEY and SVGEGT. The CDR3 has 17 residues. After removal of 0 bases from V and 1 base from J, the junction contained 5 bases not matched to a gene. The CDR3 here is CASSYSAGGVSNQPQHF. The DNA for the CDR3 is TGTGCCAGCAGTTACTCGGCAGGGGGCGTGAGCAATCAGCCCCAGCATTTT.

The gene calls are TRBV6-2 or TRBV6-3 and TRBJ1-2; 9 bases map to TRBD1. CDR3 length: 14 residues. V trimming: 6 bases; J trimming: 4 bases; junction bases outside the gene matches: 6. Germline CDR1 reads MNHEY; CDR2 reads SVGEGT. CDR3 region: CASSGTGRGYGYTF. CDR3 nucleotides: TGTGCCAGCAGCGGGACAGGGCGAGGCTATGGCTACACCTTC.

V and J are TRBV10-3 and TRBJ2-2; D might be TRBD2 (5 bases). Per the germline V gene, CDR1 is ENHRY and CDR2 is SYGVKD. This CDR3 spans 15 amino acids. Trimming stripped 2 bases from V and 3 bases from J, with 10 bases between. CDR3 DNA: TGTGCCATCAGTGAGCGTGGAGGATACACCGGGGAGCTGTTTTTT. Its translation is CAISERGGYTGELFF.

CDR3 loop: CAIRGGTNSPLHF. In DNA, the CDR3 is TGTGCCATCAGGGGGGGTACCAATTCACCCCTCCACTTT. This sequence joins TRBV10-3 and TRBJ1-6; TRBD1 might be the D (5 bases). CDR1 is ENHRY and CDR2 is SYGVKD in the germline V gene. Trimming shortened V by 6 bases and J by 7 bases, and 10 bases separated the two germline ends. CDR3 length: 13 residues.

The chain links TRBV18 to TRBJ1-1; D remains unclear. CDR3 size: 15 residues. Germline V CDR1 and CDR2: KGHSH, LQKENI. Trimming cost V 6 bases and J 1 base, with 15 bases left between them. This CDR3 is CASSFLEASNTEAFF. The CDR3 DNA sequence: TGTGCCAGCTCGTTCCTCGAGGCCTCGAACACTGAAGCTTTCTTT.

The chain recombines TRBV7-9 with TRBJ2-2; D gene uncertain. The germline CDR1 and CDR2 sequences are SEHNR and FQNEAQ (reference sequence). The length of the CDR3 is 13 residues. Trimming cost V 5 bases and J 2 bases, with 6 bases left between them. This chain's CDR3 is CASSRTNTGELFF. The CDR3 DNA sequence: TGTGCCAGCAGCCGAACTAACACCGGGGAGCTGTTTTTT.

The chain couples TRBV27 to TRBJ1-2; possible D gene TRBD1, 6 bases. V was trimmed by 6 bases and J by 13 bases, leaving 27 bases between them. This CDR3 has 15 amino acids. Germline assignment: CDR1 MNHEY and CDR2 SMNVEV (reference sequence). The DNA of the CDR3 is TGTGCCAGCAGGGCCATGAAGTCAGGGGCCGCGGGAGGCACCTTC. It encodes CASRAMKSGAAGGTF.

The V gene is TRBV19, the J gene TRBJ1-3; D might be TRBD1 (6 bases). V dropped 0 bases and J dropped 4 bases, with 7 bases sitting between them. CDR3 length equals 14 residues. The germline V gene encodes CDR1 LNHDA and CDR2 SQIVND (reference sequence). CDR3 nucleotides: TGTGCCAGTAGTATAGAGGGGGCAGGAAACACCATATATTTT. The encoded protein is CASSIEGAGNTIYF.

This chain links TRBV11-2 with TRBJ2-7, with TRBD1 as a possible D gene (5 bases). The CDR3 has 13 residues. Germline CDR1 is SGHAT and CDR2 is FQNNGV. With 2 bases removed from V and 5 bases from J, the gap between germline ends came to 10 bases. The CDR3 protein is CASSLSGRDEQYV. CDR3 sequence (DNA): TGTGCCAGCAGCTTATCAGGCAGGGACGAGCAGTACGTC.

The CDR3: CASSPGQGVSEKLFF. The DNA of the CDR3 is TGTGCCAGCAGCCCCGGACAGGGGGTTAGTGAAAAACTGTTTTTT. The V gene is TRBV7-9, the J gene TRBJ1-4; 10 nucleotides match TRBD1. With 5 bases clipped from V and 7 bases from J, the junction kept 7 bases outside the gene matches. The CDR3 spans 15 residues. Per germline, CDR1 SEHNR and CDR2 FQNEAQ (reference sequence).

This chain joins TRBV12-3 or TRBV12-4 and TRBJ1-2, with a possible D match to TRBD1 (6 bases). The CDR3 has 13 amino acids. Trimming pared 2 bases from V and 6 bases from J, leaving 10 bases between. CDR3 loop: CASSLTGINGYTF. In DNA form, the CDR3 reads TGTGCCAGCAGTTTAACAGGGATCAATGGCTACACCTTC.

This clone was seen just once. The V call is TRBV29-1, the J call TRBJ1-5, with D unclear. Trimming removed 6 bases at V and 6 bases at J, with 12 bases between. The CDR3 contains 12 residues. Germline CDR1 is SQVTM and CDR2 is ANQGSEA. The CDR3 here is CSVSSSGQPQHF. The CDR3 nucleotides are TGCAGCGTCTCTTCGAGCGGTCAGCCCCAGCATTTT. The full variable domain, completed using reference TRBV29-1 and TRBJ1-5, is SAVISQKPSRDICQRGTSLTIQCQVDSQVTMMFWYRQQPGQSLTLIATANQGSEATYESGFVIDKFPISRPNLTFSTLTVSNMSPEDSSIYLCSVSSSGQPQHFGDGTRLSIL.